This T cell receptor beta chain was captured in a study of identical twins. A few counts support this clonotype. Each CDR3 protein is one row after TCRdb ran MiXCR on the 5' RACE reads. The table has hundreds of thousands of distinct CDR3 sequences, under 9% seen once; the top ten hold 2.1%. Unmatched junction bases numbered 5, after V lost 5 bases and J lost 6 bases. Germline V CDR1 and CDR2: DFQATT, SNEGSKA (reference sequence). The CDR3 sequence is 14 residues long. The data were also submitted as part of a second study, on yellow fever vaccine responses in identical twins.

The rearrangement links TRBV20-1 to TRBJ2-1; 12 bases are shared with TRBD2. The sequence was obtained from a woman aged 18-35 years in good health. Source material: memory (CD45RO+) T cells sorted from blood. The CDR3 region is CSAALAGGRNEQFF. In DNA, the CDR3 is TGCAGTGCTGCCCTAGCGGGAGGGCGCAATGAGCAGTTCTTC.